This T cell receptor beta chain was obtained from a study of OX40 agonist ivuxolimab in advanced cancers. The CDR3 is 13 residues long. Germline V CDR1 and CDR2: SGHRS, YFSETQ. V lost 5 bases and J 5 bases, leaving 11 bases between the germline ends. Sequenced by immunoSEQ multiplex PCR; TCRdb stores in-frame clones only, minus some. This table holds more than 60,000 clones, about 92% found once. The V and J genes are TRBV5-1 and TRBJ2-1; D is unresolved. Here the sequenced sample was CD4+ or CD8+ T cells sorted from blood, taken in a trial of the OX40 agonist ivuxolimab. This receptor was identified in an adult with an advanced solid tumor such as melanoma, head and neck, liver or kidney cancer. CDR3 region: CASSNPEDNEQFF. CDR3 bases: TGCGCCAGCAGTAATCCAGAGGACAATGAGCAGTTCTTC.